This entry lists 30 T cell receptor beta chains sequenced from one sample in a study of molecular identifiers for immune sequencing clone quantification. TCRdb re-analysed the PCR reads in MiXCR, keeping a single row per CDR3 protein. The sample records approximately 97,000 distinct CDR3 sequences, about 24% being singletons. Source material: naive CD8+ T cells from blood, with Jurkat cell RNA spiked in. Noted subset: FACS-sorted CD8+CD4-CCR7+CD45RA+ naive T cells. The receptors shown here come from a human donor in good health. Some libraries in this study had Jurkat cell RNA spiked in.

This chain connects TRBV12-5 to TRBJ2-1; D gene unclear. Trimming stripped 3 bases from V and 9 bases from J, with 18 bases between. The CDR3 extends over 15 amino acids. Germline V CDR1 and CDR2: LGHNT, FRNRAP. The CDR3 loop is CASGFQSGVTFEQFF. The DNA for the CDR3 is TGTGCTAGTGGTTTTCAGTCGGGTGTCACATTTGAGCAGTTCTTC.

Many counts were recorded for this clonotype. The rearrangement uses TRBV29-1 and TRBJ2-1; TRBD2 aligns across 12 bases. The CDR3 runs to 15 residues. Germline CDR1 SQVTM, CDR2 ANQGSEA. The junction had 10 bases not matched to a gene; V was cut back by 7 bases and J by 6 bases. The CDR3 nucleotides are TGCAGCGCCATGACTAGCGGGGGTATCTCCAATGAGCAGTTCTTC. Its protein product is CSAMTSGGISNEQFF.

This clonotype was counted ten times or more. This rearrangement joins TRBV4-3 to TRBJ2-2; D is unresolved. V was pared by 1 base and J by 0 bases, with 3 bases between. Per germline, CDR1 LGHNA and CDR2 YSLEER. This CDR3 spans 14 amino acids. CDR3 DNA sequence: TGCGCCAGCAGCCAAGGATCGAACACCGGGGAGCTGTTTTTT. Amino acids: CASSQGSNTGELFF.

With regard to this clonotype: A read error is possible here, since a much larger clone lies one base away. The rearrangement links TRBV27 to TRBJ2-6; 8 bases are a match to TRBD2. The CDR3 extends over 16 amino acids. Per germline, CDR1 MNHEY and CDR2 SMNVEV (reference sequence). This chain's CDR3 is CAGSPAGAVGANVLTF. The CDR3 DNA reads as TGTGCCGGCAGTCCAGCGGGGGCGGTCGGGGCCAACGTCCTGACTTTC.

The chain uses TRBV19 and TRBJ2-2; TRBD1 is a possible D gene (6 bases). V was shortened by 9 bases and J by 6 bases, with 14 bases between the two germline ends. Looked up from germline, CDR1 is LNHDA and CDR2 is SQIVND (reference sequence). This CDR3 comprises 13 residues. The CDR3, as DNA: TGTGCCAGCCTGACAGGTGAGGCCGGGGAGCTGTTTTTT. Residues: CASLTGEAGELFF.

The chain carries TRBV30 and TRBJ1-2; 7 nucleotides align to TRBD1. V lost 3 bases to trimming and J lost 4 bases; unmatched junction nucleotides: 11. The CDR3 runs to 15 residues. The germline CDR1 and CDR2 sequences are GTSNPN and SVGIG (reference sequence). In DNA form, the CDR3 reads TGTGCCTGGAGCCCGGGACAGACTAAGGCCTATGGCTACACCTTC. Translating gives CAWSPGQTKAYGYTF.

This clonotype was recorded many times. V usage is TRBV27 and J usage is TRBJ1-5, with D uncertain. Germline assignment: CDR1 MNHEY and CDR2 SMNVEV (reference sequence). The CDR3 contains 13 residues. Trimming pared 3 bases from V and 8 bases from J, leaving 11 bases between. The CDR3 DNA sequence: TGTGCCAGCAGTTTTTCTGAGCGGGAGCCCCAGCATTTT. Translated: CASSFSEREPQHF.

Comments on this clonotype: Because the CDR3 is missing its conserved closing phenylalanine or tryptophan, this is likely a read error. The chain carries TRBV7-9 and TRBJ1-1, with D perhaps TRBD1 (6 bases). Germline loops: CDR1 SEHNR, CDR2 FQNEAQ (reference sequence). CDR3 size: 15 residues. The CDR3 reads CASSLGDRMNTEAFI. For the CDR3, the DNA is TGTGCCAGCAGCTTAGGCGACAGGATGAACACAGAAGCTTTCATT.

The table lists this clonotype with many counts. The chain uses TRBV6-2 or TRBV6-3 and TRBJ2-7; D gene unclear. This CDR3 contains 16 residues. Germline assignment: CDR1 MNHEY and CDR2 SVGEGT. V was pared by 0 bases and J by 6 bases, with 18 bases between. CDR3 bases: TGTGCCAGCAGTTACTCTACCCAGCCGCCATGGTCCGAGCAGTACTTC. Its translation: CASSYSTQPPWSEQYF.

This clonotype was picked up a small number of times. V gene TRBV28 combines with J gene TRBJ2-7; no firm D call. V dropped 4 bases and J dropped 6 bases, with 22 bases sitting between them. Germline CDR1 is MDHEN and CDR2 is SYDVKM. This CDR3 contains 16 residues. DNA of the CDR3: TGTGCCAGCAGTTCATGCAGGCGTTCTCTCTTATGCGAGCAGTACTTC. It yields the protein CASSSCRRSLLCEQYF.

Note on this clonotype: A read error may explain this, as a much larger clone is one base away. The DNA is left out, because the CDR3 cannot be placed on it with certainty; the CDR3 is given as TCRdb lists it. This chain joins TRBV7-9 and TRBJ1-1; the listed D gene, TRBD1, was not tested against the DNA. Germline loops: CDR1 SEHNR, CDR2 FQNEAQ (reference sequence). Ends included, the CDR3 has 15 residues. The CDR3 protein is CASSFGQGMITEAFF.

A remark on this clonotype: Given a much more abundant clone one base away, this may be a read error. The chain uses TRBV29-1 and TRBJ2-1; D gene ambiguous. This CDR3 region has 13 residues. Germline-derived CDR1 and CDR2 are SQVTM and ANQGSEA. The DNA for the CDR3 is TGCAGCGCCCCGAGGAGCTCCTACAGTGAGCAGTTCTTC. Translation gives CSAPRSSYSEQFF.

In regard to this clonotype: This could be a read error, since a much larger clone is one nucleotide away. The J gene is TRBJ1-1, the V gene TRBV7-9; 7 bases align to TRBD1. The CDR3 spans 14 residues. V trimming: 10 bases; J trimming: 3 bases; junction bases outside the gene matches: 11. In germline, CDR1 is SEHNR, CDR2 FQNEAQ (reference sequence). The chain's CDR3 is CATRVGQEHTEAFF. DNA of the CDR3: TGTGCCACTCGGGTCGGACAGGAACACACTGAAGCTTTCTTT.

Regarding this clonotype: Germline is not matched at one junction end, which may reflect a read error. The chain combines TRBV7-3 with TRBJ2-2, with TRBD2 matching 8 bases. This CDR3 contains 18 residues. CDR1 and CDR2 (germline): SGHTA, FQGTGA. In DNA, the CDR3 is TGTGCCAGCAGCTTACGAGGGACTAGTTTCCTGGACACCGGGAAGCTGTTTTTT. Translated, it gives CASSLRGTSFLDTGKLFF.

With regard to this clonotype: A single base separates this from a much larger clone, so it may be a read error. This sequence joins TRBV19 and TRBJ2-7, with D tentatively TRBD2 (5 bases). The germline V gene has CDR1 LNHDA and CDR2 SQIVND (reference sequence). V lost 7 bases to trimming and J lost 7 bases, with 14 bases between them. CDR3 length: 12 residues. The CDR3 sequence is CASMWIAREQYF. CDR3 DNA: TGTGCCAGTATGTGGATAGCGCGGGAGCAGTACTTC.

This clonotype was detected ten times or more. The DNA for the CDR3 is TGTGCCAGCAGTTATCGGGGTTTTGGAAACACCATATATTTT. This translates into CASSYRGFGNTIYF. The V gene is TRBV6-5, the J gene TRBJ1-3; D unclear. Trimming pared 3 bases from V and 3 bases from J, leaving 9 bases between. Germline CDR1 MNHEY, CDR2 SVGAGI. The CDR3 extends over 14 amino acids.

This clonotype was recorded at least ten times. The chain uses TRBV14 and TRBJ1-1; the match to TRBD1 covers 7 bases. CDR3 length equals 15 residues. Trimming took 1 base from V and 6 from J; bases not matched to a gene: 8. Looked up from germline, CDR1 is SGHDN and CDR2 is FVKESK. The CDR3 DNA reads TGTGCCAGCAGCCAAGGGGGCAGGGGGTCCCCTGAAGCTTTCTTT. It yields the protein CASSQGGRGSPEAFF.

For this clonotype: A read error may explain this, as a much larger clone is one base away. V usage is TRBV29-1 and J usage is TRBJ2-1; perhaps TRBD2 as D (6 bases). CDR1 and CDR2 from the germline V gene are SQVTM and ANQGSEA. The CDR3 contains 12 residues. The CDR3 nucleotides are TGCAGCGGAACGGTACGGAGGGATGAGCGGTTCTTC. The encoded protein is CSGTVRRDERFF.

There are a few counts of this clonotype. This chain connects TRBV7-6 to TRBJ2-7, with D unresolved. Deletions cut 1 base from V and 6 bases from J, with 7 bases between. Germline CDR1 and CDR2: SGHVS and FNYEAQ. This CDR3 comprises 12 residues. The CDR3 reads CASSLGGCEQYF. The CDR3 DNA reads TGTGCCAGCAGCTTAGGCGGCTGCGAGCAGTACTTC.

Of note for this clonotype: Being one base from a much bigger clone, this may be a read error. The genes are TRBV2 and TRBJ2-3; 9 nucleotides line up with TRBD2. The CDR3 is 13 residues long. The germline CDR1 and CDR2 sequences are SNHLY and FYNNEI. V trimming: 9 bases; J trimming: 5 bases; junction bases outside the gene matches: 6. CDR3 residues: CASFSGGGDTQYF. The CDR3 region has the DNA TGTGCCAGTTTTAGCGGGGGCGGAGATACGCAGTATTTT.

Ten or more counts support this clonotype. The chain employs TRBV6-2 or TRBV6-3 and TRBJ2-7, with a weak D call TRBD2 (5 bases). The germline V gene has CDR1 MNHEY and CDR2 SVGEGT. The CDR3 is 15 amino acids. V lost 5 bases and J lost 3, with 17 bases in between. Here the CDR3 reads CASSDHSATVYEQYF. The CDR3 DNA reads TGTGCCAGCAGTGATCATAGCGCTACAGTCTACGAGCAGTACTTC.

This clonotype was detected many times. The rearrangement links TRBV12-5 to TRBJ2-3; 7 bases line up with TRBD1. CDR1 and CDR2 (germline): LGHNT, FRNRAP. The V gene end was trimmed by 4 bases and the J gene end by 6 bases; junction bases not matched to a gene: 13. CDR3 length: 16 amino acids. This CDR3 reads CASGSPRDSWHDTQYF. The CDR3 coding sequence is TGTGCTAGTGGTTCCCCCCGGGACAGCTGGCACGATACGCAGTATTTT.

This clonotype came up once. A much larger clone lies one base from this, so it may be a read error. The chain employs TRBV9 and TRBJ1-6, with D perhaps matching TRBD1 (6 bases). The germline V gene has CDR1 SGDLS and CDR2 YYNGEE. Trimming left V 4 bases short and J 10 bases short, with 12 bases between. The CDR3 is 13 residues long. The CDR3 sequence: CASSIYRDSPLHF. The CDR3 DNA sequence: TGTGCCAGCAGCATCTACAGGGACTCACCCCTCCACTTT.

This clonotype occurred many times. The chain uses TRBV30 and TRBJ2-1; D uncertain. The V end lost 1 base, the J end lost 6 bases, and 7 bases lay between the germline ends. From germline, CDR1 is GTSNPN and CDR2 SVGIG (reference sequence). The CDR3 extends over 12 amino acids. The CDR3 spells CAWSGQRNEQFF. The CDR3 bases are TGTGCCTGGAGTGGTCAGCGCAATGAGCAGTTCTTC.

The sample holds many counts of this clonotype. This chain uses TRBV6-6 with TRBJ1-1; 8 positions match TRBD1. J was trimmed by 11 bases and V by 5 bases; bases with no gene match: 22. The CDR3 runs 17 residues. Germline-derived CDR1 and CDR2 are MNHNY and SVGAGI (reference sequence). CDR3 in amino acids: CASSGAGTGPKLGAAFF. The DNA for the CDR3 is TGTGCCAGCAGTGGAGCCGGGACAGGACCGAAGTTAGGGGCGGCTTTCTTT.

This clonotype was counted a few times. CDR3 in amino acids: CASSYSIPDSYEQYF. The CDR3 DNA reads as TGTGCCAGCAGTTACTCGATCCCAGACTCCTACGAGCAGTACTTC. The chain links TRBV6-6 to TRBJ2-7; D unresolved. The V end was cut by 0 bases, the J end by 0 bases, with 9 bases between. In germline, CDR1 is MNHNY, CDR2 SVGAGI (reference sequence). The length of the CDR3 is 15 residues.

A note on this clonotype: Possible read error: a much larger clone is one base away. The rearrangement uses TRBV7-9 and TRBJ1-5; no clear D. V was clipped by 5 bases and J by 0 bases, with 8 bases between them. CDR1 SEHNR and CDR2 FQNEAQ come from the germline V gene (reference sequence). The CDR3 length is 14 residues. The CDR3 bases are TGTGCCAGCAGCAAGGGCGGTAGCAATCAGCCCCAGCATTTT. This gives the protein CASSKGGSNQPQHF.

This clonotype has just one count. With a much larger clone just one base away, this may be a read error. The chain links TRBV6-5 to TRBJ2-3; the match to TRBD2 covers 7 bases. The V segment lost 2 bases and the J segment 1 base; nucleotides outside the gene matches: 9. The CDR3 extends over 17 amino acids. CDR1 is MNHEY, CDR2 SVGAGI, per germline. CDR3 amino acids: CASSYPPIAGGTDTQYF. CDR3 DNA: TGTGCCAGCAGTTACCCCCCCATTGCGGGGGGCACAGATACGCAGTATTTT.

This clonotype was found many times. This chain joins TRBV4-2 and TRBJ1-5; 7 bases match TRBD1. Germline V gene sequence: CDR1 LGHNA, CDR2 YNFKEQ. The V and J ends lost 4 bases and 4 bases, in that order; junction bases with no gene match: 4. The CDR3 extends over 14 amino acids. In DNA, the CDR3 is TGTGCCAGCAGCCCGGACAGGTTAAATCAGCCCCAGCATTTT. This translates into CASSPDRLNQPQHF.

Regarding this clonotype: A much larger clone differs from this one at a single base, so this may be a read error. This chain links TRBV21-1 with TRBJ2-2; TRBD1, the table's D call, was not compared with the DNA. TRBV21-1 is assigned pseudogene status. This CDR3 contains 17 residues. DNA of the CDR3: TGTGCCAGCAGCCCCTGCCGGGACACCCTCAACACCGGGGGGCTGTTTTTT. Translated: CASSPCRDTLNTGGLFF.